The 5 T cell receptor beta chains given below trace back to one sample, sequenced in a study of a mutant IDH1 vaccine in newly diagnosed glioma (dated by TCRdb to the early 2020s). Interpreted using the paper, the time point label stands for: week 23, last vaccination. A 20-mer mutant IDH1 peptide at 300 micrograms in Montanide made up each vaccine dose, which was injected subcutaneously together with topical imiquimod. Libraries were prepared through the immunoSEQ multiplex PCR assay. Held by TCRdb, this immuneACCESS table contains in-frame sequences only and omits some clones. Under half of the omission traces to an unresolved V gene where checked; the cause of the rest is unknown. Here the sample has approximately 60,000 clones; about 85% occur a single time. Approximately 3.8% of the sample comes from the top ten. Their antigen targets remain unknown. The source was PBMCs, collected from a glioma patient whose treatment included an IDH1 peptide vaccine. These TCRs come from a man between 25 and 39 years old with glioma.

V gene TRBV18 combines with J gene TRBJ1-3; D might be TRBD1 (5 bases). Germline V gene lookup returns CDR1 KGHSH and CDR2 LQKENI. Deletions cut 3 bases from V and 0 bases from J, with 9 bases between. The CDR3 loop spans 15 amino acids. CDR3 sequence: CASSPGPSSGNTIYF. The DNA of the CDR3 is TGTGCCAGCTCACCGGGGCCCAGCTCTGGAAACACCATATATTTT.

The V gene is TRBV7-9, the J gene TRBJ1-6; D might be TRBD1 (6 bases). V lost 4 bases, J lost 6 bases, and 13 bases lay in between. The CDR3 is made up of 15 amino acids. Germline values: CDR1 SEHNR, CDR2 FQNEAQ (reference sequence). The CDR3 DNA follows: TGTGCCAGCAGCTCGCCGGACAGCCCTAATTCACCCCTCCACTTT. Translation gives CASSSPDSPNSPLHF.

This clone has a handful of counts. The chain uses TRBV18 and TRBJ1-3; TRBD1 matches 10 bases. Trimming cost V 4 bases and J 0 bases; bases outside gene matches: 9. Germline CDR1 is KGHSH and CDR2 is LQKENI. This CDR3 is 18 amino acids long. The CDR3 nucleotides read TGTGCCAGCTCACTCGGGACAGGGGAATCGAGCTCTGGAAACACCATATATTTT. Translating it yields CASSLGTGESSSGNTIYF.

The chain has TRBV27 and TRBJ2-7; D gene unclear. The V and J ends lost 6 bases and 2 bases respectively, with 8 bases between them. The germline gives CDR1 MNHEY, CDR2 SMNVEV (reference sequence). The CDR3 contains 12 residues. DNA of the CDR3: TGTGCCAGCAGGGAGACGCCCTACGAGCAGTACTTC. It specifies CASRETPYEQYF.

The table lists this clone with a few counts. The chain joins TRBV30 to TRBJ1-5; no clear D gene. Germline CDR1 is GTSNPN and CDR2 is SVGIG (reference sequence). This CDR3 has 13 amino acids. V was trimmed by 3 bases and J by 0 bases, leaving 6 bases between them. CDR3 bases: TGTGCCTGGAGACCAGATAGCAATCAGCCCCAGCATTTT. This codes for CAWRPDSNQPQHF. Looking up the rest from reference TRBV30 and TRBJ1-5 gives the full variable domain: SQTIHQWPATLVQPVGSPLSLECTVEGTSNPNLYWYRQAAGRGLQLLFYSVGIGQISSEVPQNLSASRPQDRQFILSSKKLLLSDSGFYLCAWRPDSNQPQHFGDGTRLSIL.